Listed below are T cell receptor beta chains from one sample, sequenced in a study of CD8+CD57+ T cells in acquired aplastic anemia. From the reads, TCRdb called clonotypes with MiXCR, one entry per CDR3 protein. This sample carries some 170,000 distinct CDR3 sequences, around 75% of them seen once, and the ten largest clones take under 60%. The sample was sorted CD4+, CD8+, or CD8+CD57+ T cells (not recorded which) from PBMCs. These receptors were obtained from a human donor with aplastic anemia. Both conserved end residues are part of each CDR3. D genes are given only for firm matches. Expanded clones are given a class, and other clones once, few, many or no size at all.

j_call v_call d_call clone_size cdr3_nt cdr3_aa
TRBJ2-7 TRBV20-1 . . TGCAGTGCTAGAGATCCGCGTCCGGGACTCTTCTCCTACGAGCAGTACTTC CSARDPRPGLFSYEQYF
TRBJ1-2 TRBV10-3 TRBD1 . TGTGCCATCAGTGCAGACAGGGAGCACGGCTACACCTTC CAISADREHGYTF
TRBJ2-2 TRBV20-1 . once TGCAGTGCTAGAGCGGAAAGTCAGGGTAGTACCGGGGAGCTGTTTTTT CSARAESQGSTGELFF
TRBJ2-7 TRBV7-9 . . TGTGCCAGCAGCTTAACGGACAGAGGCGAGCAGTACTTC CASSLTDRGEQYF
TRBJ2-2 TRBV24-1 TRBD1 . TGTGCCACCAGTGACCTGAACAGGGGGTATGGCTACACCGGGGAGCTGTTTTTT CATSDLNRGYGYTGELFF
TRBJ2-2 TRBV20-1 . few TGCAGCTTCGGTCGGGGGCTCGCGAACACCGGGGAGCTGTTTTTT CSFGRGLANTGELFF
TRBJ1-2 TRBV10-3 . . TGTGCCATCAGGGGCCAGGGGCTGAACTATGGCTACACCTTC CAIRGQGLNYGYTF
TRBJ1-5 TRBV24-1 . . TGTGCCACCAGTGTGGCAGGGAGCAATCAGCCCCAGCATTTT CATSVAGSNQPQHF
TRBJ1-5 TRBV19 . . TGTGCCAGTAGTACGGACACTTATAGCAATCAGCCCCGGCATTTT CASSTDTYSNQPRHF
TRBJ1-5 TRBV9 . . TGTGCCAGCAGCGTTGACGGATCCAATCAGCCCCAGCATTTT CASSVDGSNQPQHF
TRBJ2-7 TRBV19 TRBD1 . TGTGCCAGTTCTTGGACCGGGACAGACTACGAGCAGTACTTC CASSWTGTDYEQYF
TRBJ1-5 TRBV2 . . TGTGCCAGCAGTGCTATCGCCGCAGGTTATAGCAATCAGCCCCAGCATTTT CASSAIAAGYSNQPQHF
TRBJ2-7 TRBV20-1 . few TGCAGTGCTAGCAACCCCGAGGCTGCCGCCTACGAGCAGTACTTC CSASNPEAAAYEQYF
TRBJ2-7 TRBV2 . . TGTGCCAGCATTTCGGGTCACAGGTCCAGCTACGAGCAGTACTTC CASISGHRSSYEQYF
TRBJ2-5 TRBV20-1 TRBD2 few TGCAGTGCTAGAGCTGAGGCGGTAGCGGGGGCGCGGCGAGAGACCCAGTACTTC CSARAEAVAGARRETQYF
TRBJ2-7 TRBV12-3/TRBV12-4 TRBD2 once TGTGCCAGCAGTCGCCAGACTAGCGGAAGCTCCTACGAGCAGTACTTC CASSRQTSGSSYEQYF
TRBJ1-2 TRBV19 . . TGTGCCAGTAACCCAGATAACTATGGCTACACCTTC CASNPDNYGYTF
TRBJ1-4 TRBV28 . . TGTGCCAGCAGACGGCCGCGAGATGAAAAACTGTTTTTT CASRRPRDEKLFF
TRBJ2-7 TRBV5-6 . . TGTGCCAGCCAACCTACACTTGACGACCTCTCCTACGAGCAGTACTTC CASQPTLDDLSYEQYF
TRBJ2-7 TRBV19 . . TGTGACAGTAGTATAGCTGGTTGGGGTCACGAGCGGTACTTC CDSSIAGWGHERYF
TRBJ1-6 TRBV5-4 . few TGTGCCAGCAGCTTGGTTGGCAACTCACCCCTCCACTTT CASSLVGNSPLHF
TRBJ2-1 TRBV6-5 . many TGTGCCAGCAGCCCGACTAGTACTTATGAGCAGTTCTTC CASSPTSTYEQFF
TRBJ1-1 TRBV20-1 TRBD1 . TGCAGTGCCAGCGGACAGGAGAGCACTGAAGCTTTCTTT CSASGQESTEAFF
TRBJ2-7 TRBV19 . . TGTGCCAGTAGGACAGGATTGGGAGAGCAGTACTTC CASRTGLGEQYF
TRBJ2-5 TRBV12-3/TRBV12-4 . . TGTGCCAGCAGTTTATCGGTCCATGAGACCCAGTACTTC CASSLSVHETQYF
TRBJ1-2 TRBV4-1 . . TGCGCCAGCAGCAAGATCGGGGAGGGGGACTATGGCTACACCTTC CASSKIGEGDYGYTF
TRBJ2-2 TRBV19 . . TGTGCCAGTCACAGCCAGGGGAACACCGGGGAGCTGTTTTTT CASHSQGNTGELFF
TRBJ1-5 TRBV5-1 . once TGCGCCAGCAGGGGTGAGGGTGATCAGCCCCAGCATTTT CASRGEGDQPQHF
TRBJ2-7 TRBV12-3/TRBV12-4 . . TGTGCCAGCCGTGCCAGGGGGGGGTCCTACGAGCAGTACTTC CASRARGGSYEQYF
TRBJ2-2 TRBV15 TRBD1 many TGTGCCACCACCGGACAGGGTGAGGGGACCGGGGAGCTGTTTTTT CATTGQGEGTGELFF
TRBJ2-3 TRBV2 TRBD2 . TGTGCCAGCAAGGGGCGGGGGGGCCGCGGCACAGATACGCAGTATTTT CASKGRGGRGTDTQYF
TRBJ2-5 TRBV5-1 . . TGCGCCAGCAGCTTGGCCTTATCAGGGATGGAGACCCAGTACTTC CASSLALSGMETQYF
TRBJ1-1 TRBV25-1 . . TGTGCCAGCAGTGATCCCGCAGGACCTACTGAAGCTTTCTTT CASSDPAGPTEAFF
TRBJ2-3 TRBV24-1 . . TGTGCCACCAGTGAGTCAGGCCGCACAGATACGCAGTATTTT CATSESGRTDTQYF
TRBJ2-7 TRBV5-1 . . TGCGCCAGCAGCCCCGCGACAGGCTCCTACGAGCAGTACTTC CASSPATGSYEQYF
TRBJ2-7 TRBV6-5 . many TGTGCCAGCAGTTACCTACGACTCGCGAGCTCCTACGAGCAGTACTTC CASSYLRLASSYEQYF
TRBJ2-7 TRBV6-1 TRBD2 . TGTGCCAGCAGAACGTCCCGAGGCGGGAGGTCCCACGAACGGTACTTC CASRTSRGGRSHERYF
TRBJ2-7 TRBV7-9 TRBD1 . TGTGCCAGCAGTACGGGACAGGGGTATGGCGAGCAGTACTTC CASSTGQGYGEQYF
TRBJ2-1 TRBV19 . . TGTGCCAGTAGTACCTTAGTGACAAATGAGCAGTTCTTC CASSTLVTNEQFF
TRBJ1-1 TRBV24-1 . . TGTGCCACCAGTGATCCAAGGGAGGACACTGAAGCTTTCTTT CATSDPREDTEAFF
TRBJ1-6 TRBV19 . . TGTGCCAGTAGTATGGGGGGACAAAATAATTCACCCCTCCACTTT CASSMGGQNNSPLHF
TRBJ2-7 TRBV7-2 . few TGTGCCAGCAGCTTAATTCCAGACGTGAGCGAGCAGTACTTC CASSLIPDVSEQYF
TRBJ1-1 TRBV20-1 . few TGCAGTGTTAGCGGTATGACGTCTGAAGCTTTCTTT CSVSGMTSEAFF
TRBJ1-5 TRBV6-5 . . TGTGCCAGCAGTGAAGCTGGACACTCTAATCAGCCCCAGCATTTT CASSEAGHSNQPQHF
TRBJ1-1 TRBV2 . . TGTGCCAGCAGTGAGGGGGGGTGGAGAACTGAAGCTTTCTTT CASSEGGWRTEAFF
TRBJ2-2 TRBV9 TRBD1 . TGCGCCAGCAGCGTTCGACAGGGGCAAAACACCGGGGAGCTGTTTTTT CASSVRQGQNTGELFF
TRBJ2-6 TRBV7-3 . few TGTGCCAGCAGCCGTTACTCTGGGGCCAACGTCCTGACTTTC CASSRYSGANVLTF
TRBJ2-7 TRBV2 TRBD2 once TGTGCCAGCAGCCCCAGAGCGGGAGTTTCGCACGAGCAGTACTTC CASSPRAGVSHEQYF
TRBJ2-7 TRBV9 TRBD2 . TGTGCCAGCAGCGCGGGACTAGCGGGGAGTCCCTACGAGCAGTACTTC CASSAGLAGSPYEQYF
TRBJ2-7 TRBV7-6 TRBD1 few TGTGCCAGCAGTCGACAGGGGTTGTACGAGCAGTACTTC CASSRQGLYEQYF
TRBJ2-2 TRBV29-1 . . TGCAGCGTTGGGATACTAGGCACCGGGGAGCTGTTTTTT CSVGILGTGELFF
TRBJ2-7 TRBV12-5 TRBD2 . TGTGCCAGCGGACAGACGCTAGCGGGAGGGGCGTTC CASGQTLAGGAF
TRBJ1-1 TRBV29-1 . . TGCAGCGTTGAGTCAATGAACACTGAAGCTTTCTTT CSVESMNTEAFF
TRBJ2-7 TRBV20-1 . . TGCAGTGCTGGGTTGTCTCCTTCCCCCTACGAGCAGTACTTC CSAGLSPSPYEQYF
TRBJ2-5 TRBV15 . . TGTGCCACCAGCGGTATGTGGGACTGGCCTAGGGAGACCCAGTACTTC CATSGMWDWPRETQYF